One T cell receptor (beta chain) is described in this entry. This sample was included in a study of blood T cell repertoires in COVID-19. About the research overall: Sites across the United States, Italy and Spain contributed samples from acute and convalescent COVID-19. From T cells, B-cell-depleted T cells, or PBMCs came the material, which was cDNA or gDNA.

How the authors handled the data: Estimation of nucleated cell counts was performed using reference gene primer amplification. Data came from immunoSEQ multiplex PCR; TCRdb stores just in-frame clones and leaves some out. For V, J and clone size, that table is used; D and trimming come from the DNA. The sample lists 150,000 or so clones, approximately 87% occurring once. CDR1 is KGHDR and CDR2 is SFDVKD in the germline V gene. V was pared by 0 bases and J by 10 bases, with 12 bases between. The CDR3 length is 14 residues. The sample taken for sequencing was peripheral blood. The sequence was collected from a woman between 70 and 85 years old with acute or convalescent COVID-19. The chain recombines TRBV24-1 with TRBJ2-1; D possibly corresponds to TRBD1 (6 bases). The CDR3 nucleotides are TGTGCCACCAGTGATTTGAGCAGGGGATGGGAGCAGTTCTTC. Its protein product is CATSDLSRGWEQFF.